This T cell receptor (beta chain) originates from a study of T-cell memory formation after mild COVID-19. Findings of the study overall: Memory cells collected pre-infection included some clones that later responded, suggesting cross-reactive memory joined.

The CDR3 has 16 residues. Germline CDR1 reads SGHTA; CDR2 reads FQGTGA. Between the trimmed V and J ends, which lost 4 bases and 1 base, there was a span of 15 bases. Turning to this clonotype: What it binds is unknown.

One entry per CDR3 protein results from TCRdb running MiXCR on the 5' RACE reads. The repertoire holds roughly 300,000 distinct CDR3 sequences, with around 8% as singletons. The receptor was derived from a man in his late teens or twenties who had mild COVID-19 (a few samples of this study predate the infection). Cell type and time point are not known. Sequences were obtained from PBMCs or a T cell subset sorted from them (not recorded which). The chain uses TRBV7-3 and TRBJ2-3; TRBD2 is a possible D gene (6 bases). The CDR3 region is CASSSEGAIGTDTQYF. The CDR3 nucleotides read TGTGCCAGCAGCTCGGAGGGAGCCATCGGCACAGATACGCAGTATTTT.